Listed below are T cell receptor beta chains from one sample, sequenced in a study of cytotoxic CD8 clonotypes in ibrutinib-treated CLL. Sequencing was performed with immunoSEQ multiplex PCR; in TCRdb, only in-frame clones are kept and a portion is missing. The repertoire holds around 150,000 clones, with about 88% as singletons. The sequencing here drew on PBMCs, taken at disease progression, from a patient treated with ibrutinib. These receptors were taken from a human donor with chronic lymphocytic leukemia. CDR3s include the opening cysteine and the closing phenylalanine or tryptophan. D genes are given only for firm matches. Size tells how often a clone was seen (once, few, many) or the class of an expanded clone, and some rows leave it out.

j_gene: TRBJ1-2
d_gene: NA
v_gene: TRBV25-1
abundance: NA
CDR3aa: CASSDFPRLEVGYTF
CDR3nt: TGTGCCAGCAGTGACTTTCCCCGATTGGAGGTTGGCTACACCTTC

j_gene: TRBJ2-7
d_gene: NA
v_gene: TRBV5-1
abundance: once
CDR3aa: CASSSGHLISYEQYF
CDR3nt: TGCGCCAGCAGCTCTGGACACTTGATCTCCTACGAGCAGTACTTC

j_gene: TRBJ2-1
d_gene: NA
v_gene: TRBV18
abundance: NA
CDR3aa: CASSRREYNEQFF
CDR3nt: TGTGCCAGCTCACGCCGGGAGTACAATGAGCAGTTCTTC

j_gene: TRBJ2-1
d_gene: NA
v_gene: TRBV25-1
abundance: NA
CDR3aa: CASSRIHNEQFF
CDR3nt: TGTGCCAGCAGTAGGATACACAATGAGCAGTTCTTC

j_gene: TRBJ2-7
d_gene: NA
v_gene: TRBV30
abundance: few
CDR3aa: CAWSVGLLEIEQYF
CDR3nt: TGTGCCTGGAGTGTGGGACTCCTGGAGATCGAGCAGTACTTC

j_gene: TRBJ1-5
d_gene: TRBD1
v_gene: TRBV19
abundance: NA
CDR3aa: CASSGTGGSYQPQHF
CDR3nt: TGTGCCAGTAGCGGGACAGGGGGCTCTTATCAGCCCCAGCATTTT

j_gene: TRBJ1-2
d_gene: NA
v_gene: TRBV11-3
abundance: NA
CDR3aa: CASSPDRAYGYTF
CDR3nt: TGTGCCAGCAGCCCCGACAGAGCCTATGGCTACACCTTC

j_gene: TRBJ2-1
d_gene: NA
v_gene: TRBV10-3
abundance: few
CDR3aa: CANSPGGSYNEQFF
CDR3nt: TGTGCCAACAGCCCTGGGGGGAGTTACAATGAGCAGTTCTTC

j_gene: TRBJ2-2
d_gene: NA
v_gene: TRBV6-6
abundance: NA
CDR3aa: CASSYYPATGELFF
CDR3nt: TGTGCCAGCAGTTACTATCCCGCCACCGGGGAGCTGTTTTTT

j_gene: TRBJ1-5
d_gene: NA
v_gene: TRBV2
abundance: NA
CDR3aa: CASSVGRSNQPQHF
CDR3nt: TGTGCCAGCAGCGTCGGACGGAGCAATCAGCCCCAGCATTTT

j_gene: TRBJ2-1
d_gene: NA
v_gene: TRBV4-1
abundance: NA
CDR3aa: CASSLENEQFF
CDR3nt: TGCGCCAGCAGCCTTGAGAATGAGCAGTTCTTC

j_gene: TRBJ2-3
d_gene: NA
v_gene: TRBV4-3
abundance: NA
CDR3aa: CASSQSGLETDTQYF
CDR3nt: TGCGCCAGCAGCCAAAGTGGGCTAGAAACAGATACGCAGTATTTT

j_gene: TRBJ2-5
d_gene: TRBD1
v_gene: TRBV11-2
abundance: NA
CDR3aa: CASSFGQGVETQYF
CDR3nt: TGTGCCAGCAGCTTCGGACAGGGTGTAGAGACCCAGTACTTC

j_gene: TRBJ2-1
d_gene: TRBD2
v_gene: TRBV2
abundance: NA
CDR3aa: CASRPTPDSGRAAYNEQFF
CDR3nt: TGTGCCAGCAGGCCGACGCCGGATAGCGGGAGGGCCGCATACAATGAGCAGTTCTTC

j_gene: TRBJ2-3
d_gene: NA
v_gene: TRBV7-3
abundance: NA
CDR3aa: CASSLTPLRTDTQYF
CDR3nt: TGTGCCAGCAGCTTAACGCCTCTGCGCACAGATACGCAGTATTTT

j_gene: TRBJ2-7
d_gene: TRBD2
v_gene: TRBV7-3
abundance: once
CDR3aa: CASSQGLAGSYEQYF
CDR3nt: TGTGCCAGCAGCCAGGGGCTAGCGGGTTCCTACGAGCAGTACTTC

j_gene: TRBJ2-3
d_gene: NA
v_gene: TRBV9
abundance: once
CDR3aa: CASSVAPSMESTDTQYF
CDR3nt: TGTGCCAGCAGCGTAGCCCCTTCCATGGAGAGCACAGATACGCAGTATTTT

j_gene: TRBJ1-2
d_gene: TRBD1
v_gene: TRBV5-1
abundance: NA
CDR3aa: CASSLAQGAIGYTF
CDR3nt: TGCGCCAGCAGCTTGGCGCAGGGGGCTATTGGCTACACCTTC

j_gene: TRBJ1-5
d_gene: TRBD1
v_gene: TRBV5-6
abundance: NA
CDR3aa: CASSLGQGSNQPQHF
CDR3nt: TGTGCCAGCAGCCTCGGACAGGGAAGCAATCAGCCCCAGCATTTT

j_gene: TRBJ2-7
d_gene: NA
v_gene: TRBV6-1
abundance: NA
CDR3aa: CASSEAWGEGEQYF
CDR3nt: TGTGCCAGCAGTGAAGCTTGGGGAGAAGGGGAGCAGTACTTC

j_gene: TRBJ2-5
d_gene: TRBD1
v_gene: TRBV7-2
abundance: NA
CDR3aa: CASSRRTGWEETQYF
CDR3nt: TGTGCCAGCAGCCGTCGGACAGGGTGGGAAGAGACCCAGTACTTC

j_gene: TRBJ1-3
d_gene: NA
v_gene: TRBV18
abundance: NA
CDR3aa: CASSPRQNGNTIYF
CDR3nt: TGTGCCAGCTCACCCCGACAGAATGGAAACACCATATATTTT

j_gene: TRBJ2-7
d_gene: TRBD2
v_gene: TRBV5-1
abundance: NA
CDR3aa: CASSLAGVPYEQYF
CDR3nt: TGCGCCAGCAGCCTAGCGGGAGTCCCCTACGAGCAGTACTTC

j_gene: TRBJ2-7
d_gene: NA
v_gene: TRBV6-1
abundance: few
CDR3aa: CASSVGPGSSGEQYF
CDR3nt: TGTGCCAGCAGTGTGGGACCGGGTAGCTCGGGCGAGCAGTACTTC

j_gene: TRBJ2-1
d_gene: NA
v_gene: TRBV7-3
abundance: NA
CDR3aa: CASSLGGDEQFF
CDR3nt: TGTGCCAGCAGCCTAGGAGGGGATGAGCAGTTCTTC

j_gene: TRBJ1-2
d_gene: TRBD1
v_gene: TRBV14
abundance: NA
CDR3aa: CASCADFPRQGGSGYTF
CDR3nt: TGTGCCAGCTGCGCCGATTTTCCAAGACAGGGAGGGAGCGGCTACACCTTC

j_gene: TRBJ1-3
d_gene: NA
v_gene: TRBV27
abundance: NA
CDR3aa: CASSLDRGNTIYF
CDR3nt: TGTGCCAGCAGCCTTGACCGTGGAAACACCATATATTTT

j_gene: TRBJ2-5
d_gene: NA
v_gene: TRBV11-2
abundance: NA
CDR3aa: CASSLDRRAETQYF
CDR3nt: TGTGCCAGCAGCTTAGATCGCAGGGCGGAGACCCAGTACTTC

j_gene: TRBJ1-3
d_gene: TRBD1
v_gene: TRBV6-1
abundance: NA
CDR3aa: CASRNRDSRNTIYF
CDR3nt: TGTGCCAGCAGAAACCGGGACAGCAGAAACACCATATATTTT

j_gene: TRBJ1-1
d_gene: TRBD1
v_gene: TRBV9
abundance: NA
CDR3aa: CASSVGTGDAEAFF
CDR3nt: TGTGCCAGCAGCGTTGGGACAGGGGACGCTGAAGCTTTCTTT

j_gene: TRBJ1-5
d_gene: NA
v_gene: TRBV15
abundance: NA
CDR3aa: CATSKSGSSNQPQHF
CDR3nt: TGTGCCACCAGCAAAAGTGGTTCTAGCAATCAGCCCCAGCATTTT

j_gene: TRBJ2-3
d_gene: NA
v_gene: TRBV7-2
abundance: NA
CDR3aa: CASSLKVGPADTQYF
CDR3nt: TGTGCCAGCAGCTTAAAGGTGGGGCCGGCAGATACGCAGTATTTT

j_gene: TRBJ2-3
d_gene: TRBD1
v_gene: TRBV7-3
abundance: NA
CDR3aa: CASSLMGQGAADTQYF
CDR3nt: TGTGCCAGCAGCTTAATGGGACAGGGGGCGGCAGATACGCAGTATTTT

j_gene: TRBJ1-5
d_gene: TRBD1
v_gene: TRBV28
abundance: once
CDR3aa: CASSTLGGTGVFQPQHF
CDR3nt: TGTGCCAGCAGTACCCTTGGGGGGACAGGGGTTTTTCAGCCCCAGCATTTT

j_gene: TRBJ2-2
d_gene: NA
v_gene: TRBV5-1
abundance: NA
CDR3aa: CASRPLGTPPNTGELFF
CDR3nt: TGCGCCAGCAGACCCTTAGGGACACCGCCTAACACCGGGGAGCTGTTTTTT

j_gene: TRBJ2-5
d_gene: NA
v_gene: TRBV4-2
abundance: NA
CDR3aa: CASSQSGKETQYF
CDR3nt: TGTGCCAGCAGCCAAAGCGGAAAGGAGACCCAGTACTTC

j_gene: TRBJ2-7
d_gene: TRBD1
v_gene: TRBV15
abundance: NA
CDR3aa: CATSAGYRTGGDEQYF
CDR3nt: TGTGCCACCAGTGCAGGGTACAGGACAGGGGGCGACGAGCAGTACTTC

j_gene: TRBJ2-3
d_gene: NA
v_gene: TRBV7-9
abundance: few
CDR3aa: CATDTDTQYF
CDR3nt: TGTGCCACCGACACAGATACGCAGTATTTT

j_gene: TRBJ2-7
d_gene: TRBD1
v_gene: TRBV18
abundance: once
CDR3aa: CASSPESGTGYEQYF
CDR3nt: TGTGCCAGCTCACCTGAGTCCGGGACAGGCTACGAGCAGTACTTC

j_gene: TRBJ1-2
d_gene: NA
v_gene: TRBV19
abundance: NA
CDR3aa: CASSIVPRDYGYTF
CDR3nt: TGTGCCAGTAGTATAGTCCCCAGAGACTATGGCTACACCTTC

j_gene: TRBJ2-2
d_gene: TRBD1
v_gene: TRBV5-1
abundance: NA
CDR3aa: CASSSNRDRGGTGELFF
CDR3nt: TGCGCCAGCAGCAGTAACCGGGACAGGGGTGGCACCGGGGAGCTGTTTTTT

j_gene: TRBJ1-1
d_gene: NA
v_gene: TRBV7-9
abundance: NA
CDR3aa: CASSQEMNTEAFF
CDR3nt: TGTGCCAGCAGCCAAGAAATGAACACTGAAGCTTTCTTT

j_gene: TRBJ2-1
d_gene: NA
v_gene: TRBV27
abundance: NA
CDR3aa: CASSLWSGVGNEQFF
CDR3nt: TGTGCCAGCAGTTTATGGTCGGGAGTGGGTAATGAGCAGTTCTTC

j_gene: TRBJ2-7
d_gene: NA
v_gene: TRBV13
abundance: NA
CDR3aa: CASSLGGRTQYEQYF
CDR3nt: TGTGCCAGCAGCCTCGGAGGGAGGACGCAATACGAGCAGTACTTC

j_gene: TRBJ2-3
d_gene: NA
v_gene: TRBV7-3
abundance: NA
CDR3aa: CASSLSGAESTDTQYF
CDR3nt: TGTGCCAGCAGCTTAAGCGGGGCGGAGAGCACAGATACGCAGTATTTT

j_gene: TRBJ2-1
d_gene: TRBD1
v_gene: TRBV7-3
abundance: many
CDR3aa: CASSPKLGTGDNEQFF
CDR3nt: TGTGCCAGCAGCCCCAAACTCGGGACAGGAGACAATGAGCAGTTCTTC

j_gene: TRBJ2-7
d_gene: NA
v_gene: TRBV11-2
abundance: NA
CDR3aa: CASSSRGGFGAGLGEQYF
CDR3nt: TGTGCCAGCAGCTCAAGAGGAGGGTTTGGTGCGGGGTTAGGCGAGCAGTACTTC

j_gene: TRBJ1-5
d_gene: TRBD1
v_gene: TRBV19
abundance: few
CDR3aa: CASRTGGGGTSNQPQHF
CDR3nt: TGTGCCAGTAGGACAGGGGGCGGCGGGACGAGCAATCAGCCCCAGCATTTT

j_gene: TRBJ2-7
d_gene: TRBD2
v_gene: TRBV19
abundance: NA
CDR3aa: CASSPGTSGSVVYEQYF
CDR3nt: TGTGCCAGTAGCCCCGGGACTAGCGGGAGTGTAGTATACGAGCAGTACTTC

j_gene: TRBJ1-1
d_gene: NA
v_gene: TRBV6-5
abundance: NA
CDR3aa: CASKVNTEAFF
CDR3nt: TGTGCCAGCAAAGTGAACACTGAAGCTTTCTTT

j_gene: TRBJ2-7
d_gene: TRBD2
v_gene: TRBV18
abundance: few
CDR3aa: CASSPPSREESEQYF
CDR3nt: TGTGCCAGCTCACCACCGAGCCGGGAGGAGAGCGAGCAGTACTTC

j_gene: TRBJ2-3
d_gene: NA
v_gene: TRBV9
abundance: NA
CDR3aa: CASSVELATDTQYF
CDR3nt: TGTGCCAGCAGCGTAGAACTAGCAACAGATACGCAGTATTTT

j_gene: TRBJ2-7
d_gene: TRBD2
v_gene: TRBV13
abundance: NA
CDR3aa: CASSSRTSGSDIEYF
CDR3nt: TGTGCCAGCAGCTCCCGGACTAGCGGGAGTGACATTGAGTACTTC

j_gene: TRBJ1-1
d_gene: NA
v_gene: TRBV7-9
abundance: NA
CDR3aa: CASSGGRSNTEAFF
CDR3nt: TGTGCCAGCAGCGGGGGAAGGTCGAACACTGAAGCTTTCTTT